These 26 T cell receptor beta chains were all obtained from the same sample, sequenced in a study of CD8 T cells in Susac syndrome. Random hexamers were used to reverse transcribe an amount of about 0.5 to 1 ug RNA. MiXCR, run by TCRdb on the immunoSEQ multiplex PCR reads, gives a single entry per CDR3 protein. The repertoire has approximately 200,000 distinct CDR3 sequences, 95% of them found once; the top ten carry just over 0.08%. The sequenced material came from CD4+ T cells from PBMCs. Receptors were obtained from a human donor with multiple sclerosis.

V usage is TRBV7-9 and J usage is TRBJ1-2; the D is unclear. Germline CDR1 and CDR2: SEHNR and FQNEAQ (reference sequence). This CDR3 has 13 residues. V was shortened by 5 bases and J by 1 base, with 8 bases between the two germline ends. DNA for the CDR3: TGTGCCAGCAGCCAGACCCGTAACTATGGCTACACCTTC. Residues: CASSQTRNYGYTF.

The gene calls are TRBV27 and TRBJ2-4; D is uncertain. Germline loops: CDR1 MNHEY, CDR2 SMNVEV (reference sequence). The V end was cut by 5 bases, the J end by 2 bases, with 7 bases between. The CDR3 runs to 13 residues. CDR3 coding DNA: TGTGCCAGCAGTCGTTCGACCAAAAACATTCAGTACTTC. It specifies CASSRSTKNIQYF.

The chain has TRBV7-3 and TRBJ2-3; D is possibly TRBD1 or TRBD2 (6 bases each). This CDR3 has 19 residues. Germline V gene data show CDR1 as SGHTA and CDR2 as FQGTGA. Trimming pared 0 bases from V and 3 bases from J, leaving 22 bases between. The CDR3 sequence: CASSLTQSGAGLRTDTQYF. CDR3 nucleotide sequence: TGTGCCAGCAGCTTAACGCAATCGGGGGCGGGCCTGAGGACAGATACGCAGTATTTT.

The J gene is TRBJ1-5, the V gene TRBV2, with a weak D call TRBD1 (6 bases). The CDR3 contains 13 residues. Germline loops: CDR1 SNHLY, CDR2 FYNNEI. The germline V and J ends were trimmed by 3 bases and 7 bases, with 10 bases remaining between them. The CDR3: CASSEGADQPQHF. As DNA, the CDR3 is TGTGCCAGCAGTGAGGGGGCTGACCAGCCCCAGCATTTT.

The chain combines TRBV2 with TRBJ1-1; D is possibly TRBD1 (5 bases). Looked up from germline, CDR1 is SNHLY and CDR2 is FYNNEI. Trimming shortened V by 7 bases and J by 1 base, and 13 bases separated the two germline ends. The CDR3 has 14 residues. The CDR3 sequence: CASTYLTGNTEAFF. Here the CDR3 DNA reads TGTGCCAGCACCTACCTTACAGGGAACACTGAAGCTTTCTTT.

V and J are TRBV21-1 and TRBJ1-1; the listed D gene, TRBD1, was not tested against the DNA. TRBV21-1 is deemed a pseudogene. The CDR3 contains 16 residues. The CDR3 DNA sequence: TGTGCCAGCCTCCGTAGGAACAGGGGGGATAACACTGAAGCTTTCTTT. Its protein product is CASLRRNRGDNTEAFF.

The V gene is TRBV5-1, the J gene TRBJ2-1, with 9 bases fitting TRBD1. The CDR3 contains 15 residues. Germline V gene sequence: CDR1 SGHRS, CDR2 YFSETQ. The trim removed 1 base at V and 9 bases at J, leaving 8 bases unmatched. This chain's CDR3 is CASSLRDRAPGEQFF. The CDR3 DNA is TGCGCCAGCAGCTTGAGGGACAGGGCCCCGGGTGAGCAGTTCTTC.

The chain combines TRBV29-1 with TRBJ2-5; maybe TRBD2 (6 bases). The CDR3 contains 13 residues. The germline gives CDR1 SQVTM, CDR2 ANQGSEA. V shed 3 bases and J shed 0 bases, with 8 bases lying between them. In DNA form, the CDR3 reads TGCAGCGTTGATACGGGAGACCAAGAGACCCAGTACTTC. Protein sequence: CSVDTGDQETQYF.

This chain uses TRBV1 with TRBJ2-1; the DNA was not compared with TRBD1, the D call given in the table. TRBV1 is flagged as a pseudogene. This CDR3 comprises 14 residues. This chain's CDR3 is CTSSQIPGYNEQFF. The DNA of the CDR3 is TGCACCAGCAGCCAAATCCCGGGGTACAATGAGCAGTTCTTC.

This sequence joins TRBV12-3 or TRBV12-4 and TRBJ1-1; D is undetermined. This CDR3 contains 13 residues. With 11 bases removed from V and 1 base from J, the gap between germline ends came to 14 bases. Here the CDR3 DNA reads TGTGCCTCGAGGGCGCTCCCGAACACTGAAGCTTTCTTT. Its protein product is CASRALPNTEAFF.

The chain carries TRBV7-9 and TRBJ2-3; 7 bases agree with TRBD2. V trimming: 5 bases; J trimming: 6 bases; junction bases outside the gene matches: 11. The CDR3 is 15 amino acids. From germline, CDR1 is SEHNR and CDR2 FQNEAQ (reference sequence). CDR3 in DNA: TGTGCCAGCAGCGTTAGGGGAGGGTTTAAGGATACGCAGTATTTT. Its protein is CASSVRGGFKDTQYF.

The chain has TRBV3-1 and TRBJ2-5; the D call may be TRBD1 or TRBD2 (6 bases each). From germline, CDR1 is LGHDT and CDR2 YNNKEL (reference sequence). This CDR3 contains 14 residues. V lost 2 bases and J lost 4, with 11 bases in between. CDR3 sequence (DNA): TGTGCCAGCAGCCAATTCAGGGGAGGAGAGACCCAGTACTTC. It yields the protein CASSQFRGGETQYF.

The chain recombines TRBV7-2 with TRBJ2-5, with D possibly TRBD2 on 5 matching bases. Germline V lookup: CDR1 SGHTA, CDR2 FQGNSA. V was cut by 4 bases and J by 4 bases, with 16 bases left in between. This CDR3 has 15 residues. The CDR3 nucleotides read TGTGCCAGCAGCTCACGACCTAGCTTAGTAGAGACCCAGTACTTC. Its protein is CASSSRPSLVETQYF.

The V call is TRBV3-1, the J call TRBJ1-2; D unclear. The V end lost 2 bases, the J end lost 3 bases, and 7 bases lay between the germline ends. CDR3 size: 13 residues. Germline assignment: CDR1 LGHDT and CDR2 YNNKEL (reference sequence). CDR3 protein: CASSQPRHYGYTF. The CDR3 DNA reads as TGTGCCAGCAGCCAACCTCGACACTATGGCTACACCTTC.

V gene TRBV20-1 combines with J gene TRBJ1-5; tentative D call: TRBD1 (6 bases). The germline CDR1 and CDR2 sequences are DFQATT and SNEGSKA (reference sequence). The CDR3 spans 13 residues. Between the trimmed V and J ends, which lost 3 bases and 8 bases, there was a span of 14 bases. DNA of the CDR3: TGCAGTGCTAGGCCGACTGGGGACAAGCCCCAGCATTTT. The encoded protein is CSARPTGDKPQHF.

The chain carries TRBV3-1 and TRBJ2-5; 7 bases match TRBD1. Trimming took 4 bases from V and 1 from J; bases not matched to a gene: 6. Germline V lookup: CDR1 LGHDT, CDR2 YNNKEL (reference sequence). This CDR3 has 15 amino acids. The CDR3 region has the DNA TGTGCCAGCAGCCGATCACAGGGGCTCCAAGAGACCCAGTACTTC. It specifies CASSRSQGLQETQYF.

The gene calls are TRBV12-3 or TRBV12-4 and TRBJ1-5, with unresolved D. The CDR3 is made up of 12 amino acids. Between the trimmed V and J ends, which lost 4 bases and 4 bases, there was a span of 5 bases. CDR3 sequence: CASSYLNQPQHF. The CDR3 DNA reads as TGTGCCAGCAGTTACCTTAATCAGCCCCAGCATTTT.

The chain is built from TRBV2 and TRBJ2-3; TRBD1 might be the D (5 bases). Deletions cut 5 bases from V and 1 base from J, with 13 bases between. The CDR3 extends over 15 amino acids. Germline V lookup: CDR1 SNHLY, CDR2 FYNNEI. DNA for the CDR3: TGTGCCAGCAGTCCAGACTGGGGCGGCACAGATACGCAGTATTTT. Residues: CASSPDWGGTDTQYF.

In regard to this clonotype: Because the CDR3's place on the DNA is in doubt, the DNA is left out and the CDR3 is given as listed by TCRdb. V and J are TRBV29-1 and TRBJ2-1; TRBD1, as called in the table, went unchecked against the DNA. The CDR3 sequence runs 14 residues, both termini included. Germline lookup yields CDR1 SQVTM and CDR2 ANQGSEA. The CDR3 loop is CSVATGTGFNERFF.

This chain uses TRBV18 with TRBJ2-7; TRBD1 matches 9 bases. J lost 4 bases, V lost 3 bases, and 7 bases had no gene match. CDR1 and CDR2 (germline): KGHSH, LQKENI. The CDR3 runs to 15 residues. In DNA, the CDR3 is TGTGCCAGCTCACCTCCCGGACAGGGGATTTACGAGCAGTACTTC. Its protein is CASSPPGQGIYEQYF.

This chain links TRBV19 with TRBJ2-1; no firm D call. Germline V gives CDR1 LNHDA, CDR2 SQIVND (reference sequence). The CDR3 has 14 amino acids. V lost 2 bases, J lost 5 bases, and 10 bases lay in between. The CDR3: CASSILSDNNEQFF. The CDR3 DNA is TGTGCCAGTAGTATATTGTCGGATAACAATGAGCAGTTCTTC.

The chain employs TRBV27 and TRBJ1-1; D not certain. There are 13 residues in the CDR3. The V end was cut by 2 bases, the J end by 7 bases, with 11 bases between. Germline loops: CDR1 MNHEY, CDR2 SMNVEV (reference sequence). The chain's CDR3 is CASSLRPNGEAFF. CDR3 bases: TGTGCCAGCAGTTTACGACCGAACGGTGAAGCTTTCTTT.

This chain links TRBV14 with TRBJ1-1; D remains unclear. The CDR3 consists of 12 residues. The V gene lost 2 bases and the J gene lost 10 bases, with 11 bases spanning the gap. Germline V gene lookup returns CDR1 SGHDN and CDR2 FVKESK. In DNA form, the CDR3 reads TGTGCCAGCAGCCAACAACCGGGAACAGCTTTCTTT. It encodes CASSQQPGTAFF.

The rearrangement links TRBV25-1 to TRBJ1-1; perhaps TRBD1 as D (5 bases). This CDR3 contains 14 residues. V gave up 4 bases and J gave up 2 bases, with 11 bases separating them. Germline values: CDR1 MGHDK, CDR2 SYGVNS. DNA for the CDR3: TGTGCCAGCAGTGGACCGACAGCCAACACTGAAGCTTTCTTT. Amino acid sequence: CASSGPTANTEAFF.

This chain uses TRBV30 with TRBJ2-1, with D perhaps matching TRBD2 (5 bases). The ends were cut back, 3 bases at V and 3 bases at J, with 9 bases in the middle. The CDR3 totals 13 residues. The germline V gene encodes CDR1 GTSNPN and CDR2 SVGIG (reference sequence). The DNA for the CDR3 is TGTGCCTGGAGCCGGGGATACTACAATGAGCAGTTCTTC. Translated, it gives CAWSRGYYNEQFF.

V and J are TRBV30 and TRBJ1-4; unclear D gene. The CDR3 runs 17 residues. The V and J ends lost 2 bases and 0 bases respectively, with 16 bases between them. In germline, CDR1 is GTSNPN, CDR2 SVGIG (reference sequence). The CDR3 here is CAWSPPEVRATNEKLFF. In nucleotides, the CDR3 is TGTGCCTGGAGTCCCCCGGAGGTTCGGGCAACTAATGAAAAACTGTTTTTT.